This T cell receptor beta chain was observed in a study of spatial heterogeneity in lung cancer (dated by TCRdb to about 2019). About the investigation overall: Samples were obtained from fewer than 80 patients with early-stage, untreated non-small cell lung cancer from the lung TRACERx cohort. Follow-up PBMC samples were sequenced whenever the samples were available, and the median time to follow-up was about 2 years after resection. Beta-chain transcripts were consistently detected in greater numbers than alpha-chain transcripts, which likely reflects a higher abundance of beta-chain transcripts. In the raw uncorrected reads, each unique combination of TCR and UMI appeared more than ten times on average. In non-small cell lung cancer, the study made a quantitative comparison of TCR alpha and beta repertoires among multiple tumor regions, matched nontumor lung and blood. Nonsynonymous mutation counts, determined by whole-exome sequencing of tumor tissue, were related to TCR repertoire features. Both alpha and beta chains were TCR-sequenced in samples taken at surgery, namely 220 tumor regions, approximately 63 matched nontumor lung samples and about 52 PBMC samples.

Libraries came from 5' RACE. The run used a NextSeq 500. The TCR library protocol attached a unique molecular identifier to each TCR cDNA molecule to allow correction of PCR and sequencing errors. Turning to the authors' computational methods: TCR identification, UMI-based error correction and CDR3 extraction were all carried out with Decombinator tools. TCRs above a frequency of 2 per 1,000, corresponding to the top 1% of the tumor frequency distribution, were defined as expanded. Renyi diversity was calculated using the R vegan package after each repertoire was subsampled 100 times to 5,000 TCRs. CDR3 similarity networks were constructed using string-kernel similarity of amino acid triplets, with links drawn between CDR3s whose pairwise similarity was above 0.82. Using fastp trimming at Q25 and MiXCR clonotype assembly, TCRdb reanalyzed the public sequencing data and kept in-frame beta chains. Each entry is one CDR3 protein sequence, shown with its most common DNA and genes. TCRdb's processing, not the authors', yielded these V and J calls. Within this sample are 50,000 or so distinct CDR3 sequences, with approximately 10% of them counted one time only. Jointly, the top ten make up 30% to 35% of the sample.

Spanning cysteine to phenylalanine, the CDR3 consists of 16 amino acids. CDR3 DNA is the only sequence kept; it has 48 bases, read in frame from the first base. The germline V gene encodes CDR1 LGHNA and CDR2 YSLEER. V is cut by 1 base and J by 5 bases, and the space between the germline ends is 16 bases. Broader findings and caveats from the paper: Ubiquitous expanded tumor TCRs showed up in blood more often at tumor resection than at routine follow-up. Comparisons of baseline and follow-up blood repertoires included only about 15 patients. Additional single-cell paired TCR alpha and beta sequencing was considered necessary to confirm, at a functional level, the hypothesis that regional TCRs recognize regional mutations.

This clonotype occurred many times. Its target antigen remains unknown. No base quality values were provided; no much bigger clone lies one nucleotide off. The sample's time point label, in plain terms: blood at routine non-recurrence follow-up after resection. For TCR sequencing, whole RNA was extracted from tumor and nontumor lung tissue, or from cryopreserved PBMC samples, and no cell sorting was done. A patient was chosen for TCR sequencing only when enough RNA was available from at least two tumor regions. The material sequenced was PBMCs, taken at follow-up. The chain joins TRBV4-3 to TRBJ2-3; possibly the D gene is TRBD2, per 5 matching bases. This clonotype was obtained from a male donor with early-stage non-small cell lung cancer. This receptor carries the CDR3 CASSQGSGLEGDTQYF. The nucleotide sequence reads TGCGCCAGCAGCCAAGGGTCGGGCCTCGAGGGAGATACGCAGTATTTT.